These T cell receptor beta chains were read from a single sample in a study of identical twins. TCRdb used MiXCR to reprocess the 5' RACE reads, holding one entry per CDR3 protein. The sample consists of fewer than 800,000 distinct CDR3 sequences, roughly 7.1% of them appearing once. The same data also contributed to another study, on yellow fever vaccine responses in identical twins.

The sequencing input was PBMCs. The receptors come from a woman aged 18-29 years in good health. The CDR3 runs from the conserved cysteine through the conserved F or W. Some rows mark clone size as missing; the rest say once, few, many or name a class of expanded clone.

J gene | clone size | V gene | CDR3 protein
TRBJ2-7 | . | TRBV11-2 | CASSLGRSAGSQRYEQYF
TRBJ2-5 | . | TRBV20-1 | CSATNSGSGAQYF
TRBJ2-3 | few | TRBV24-1 | CATSTSETDTQYF
TRBJ2-2 | few | TRBV15 | CATSQGLANTGELFF
TRBJ2-3 | few | TRBV28 | CASSKQGGRAGRAQYF
TRBJ1-1 | . | TRBV3-1 | CASSQVAGYYTEAFF
TRBJ2-3 | . | TRBV6-2/TRBV6-3 | CASSYMGLSTDTQYF
TRBJ2-3 | few | TRBV18 | CASSPTFADTQYF
TRBJ2-5 | few | TRBV4-1 | CASSYPAAAGETQYF
TRBJ2-5 | few | TRBV7-1 | CASSSDRGLGIQRFPSGRETQYF
TRBJ1-4 | many | TRBV2 | CASTISGEAYEKLFF
TRBJ1-6 | many | TRBV12-3/TRBV12-4 | CASSKGQQNSPLHF
TRBJ1-2 | . | TRBV29-1 | CSVEVREAGYTF
TRBJ2-3 | . | TRBV6-2/TRBV6-3 | CASSYGRGSSKGTFTDTQYF
TRBJ1-2 | . | TRBV18 | CASSGGPGEGYTF
TRBJ2-3 | many | TRBV12-3/TRBV12-4 | CASSLGVSVAPDTQYF
TRBJ1-1 | . | TRBV20-1 | CSGLQPTLGNTEAFF
TRBJ1-3 | . | TRBV7-9 | CASSLGDSLSGNTIYF
TRBJ2-7 | few | TRBV29-1 | CSVEEGGVLREQYF
TRBJ2-3 | few | TRBV6-5 | CASSYVGLAGGDTQYF
TRBJ2-2 | . | TRBV4-2 | CASSQDVRRTGELFF
TRBJ2-1 | many | TRBV24-1 | CATSDSVSYIYNEQFF
TRBJ2-4 | . | TRBV20-1 | CSARDGTAKNIQYF
TRBJ1-1 | . | TRBV20-1 | CSAGGQGLNTEAFF
TRBJ2-1 | few | TRBV24-1 | CATSARSTDNEQFF
TRBJ2-7 | . | TRBV2 | CATTKLSGGLEQYF
TRBJ1-2 | few | TRBV12-3/TRBV12-4 | CASRPRGPGYGYTF